A single sample gave rise to the 26 T cell receptor beta chains below, sequenced in a study of shared clonotypes between healthy human individuals. Produced via immunoSEQ multiplex PCR; TCRdb's table is partial and in-frame only. The data show hundreds of thousands of clones, roughly four fifths seen once. Sequencing was done on a sample of PBMCs. The source is a middle-aged woman in good health. Some clones in this sample may be carry-over from other donors' samples.

The J gene is TRBJ2-3, the V gene TRBV13, with D unclear. CDR1 and CDR2 from the germline V gene are PRHDT and FYEKMQ (reference sequence). This CDR3 is built from 16 residues. Trimming left V 0 bases short and J 2 bases short, with 12 bases between. The CDR3 protein is CASSLGLATYTDTQYF. CDR3 in DNA: TGTGCCAGCAGCTTAGGCCTTGCGACCTACACAGATACGCAGTATTTT. The complete variable domain, with remaining parts taken from reference TRBV13 and TRBJ2-3, reads AAGVIQSPRHLIKEKRETATLKCYPIPRHDTVYWYQQGPGQDPQFLISFYEKMQSDKGSIPDRFSAQQFSDYHSELNMSSLELGDSALYFCASSLGLATYTDTQYFGPGTRLTVL.

The rearrangement joins TRBV28 to TRBJ2-5; 15 bases fit TRBD2. The CDR3 length is 17 residues. V was pared by 5 bases and J by 5 bases, with 9 bases of the junction left unmatched. Per the germline V gene, CDR1 is MDHEN and CDR2 is SYDVKM. CDR3 loop: CASSLGLAGGGIETQYF. CDR3 sequence (DNA): TGTGCCAGCAGTCTCGGACTAGCGGGAGGGGGAATTGAGACCCAGTACTTC.

The chain joins TRBV11-3 to TRBJ2-2; TRBD1 is a possible D gene (6 bases). The CDR3 loop spans 15 amino acids. V lost 2 bases to trimming and J lost 7 bases, with 14 bases between them. CDR1 and CDR2 (germline): SGHNT, YENEEA. CDR3: CASSLSRDTSGELFF. CDR3 nucleotide sequence: TGTGCCAGCAGCTTAAGCCGGGACACCAGCGGGGAGCTGTTTTTT.

This chain connects TRBV19 to TRBJ2-7, with 9 bases that match TRBD1. Unmatched junction bases numbered 8, after V lost 5 bases and J lost 0 bases. The CDR3 runs 16 residues. CDR1 LNHDA and CDR2 SQIVND come from the germline V gene (reference sequence). The CDR3 spells CASSLHGQGSSYEQYF. Here the CDR3 DNA reads TGTGCCAGTAGTCTACACGGACAGGGGAGCTCCTACGAGCAGTACTTC.

This clone was found a few times. This chain links TRBV5-1 with TRBJ1-1, with TRBD1 as a possible D gene (5 bases). Germline-derived CDR1 and CDR2 are SGHRS and YFSETQ. This CDR3 spans 12 amino acids. The V end was cut by 4 bases, the J end by 8 bases, with 12 bases between. CDR3 sequence: CASSMGRREAFF. CDR3 in DNA: TGCGCCAGCAGCATGGGACGGAGAGAAGCTTTCTTT.

The V call is TRBV27, the J call TRBJ2-1; D not resolved. The CDR3 has 13 residues. Per germline, CDR1 MNHEY and CDR2 SMNVEV (reference sequence). With 3 bases removed from V and 4 bases from J, the gap between germline ends came to 7 bases. CDR3 protein: CASSFRPYNEQFF. For the CDR3, the DNA is TGTGCCAGCAGTTTTCGGCCTTACAATGAGCAGTTCTTC.

The chain couples TRBV2 to TRBJ2-7, with TRBD2 matching 13 bases. The CDR3 totals 15 residues. V was pared by 7 bases and J by 2 bases, with 5 bases of the junction left unmatched. Germline V gene sequence: CDR1 SNHLY, CDR2 FYNNEI. In nucleotides, the CDR3 is TGTGCCAGCAACCTACTAGCGGGAGGGGCCTACGAGCAGTACTTC. It is translated as CASNLLAGGAYEQYF.

This chain links TRBV5-1 with TRBJ2-4; tentative D call: TRBD2 (5 bases). Trimming removed 4 bases at V and 4 bases at J, with 12 bases between. Germline V gene data show CDR1 as SGHRS and CDR2 as YFSETQ. The CDR3 is 14 residues long. For the CDR3, the DNA is TGCGCCAGCAGCCGCGGACTTGATAAAAACATTCAGTACTTC. Translation: CASSRGLDKNIQYF.

The sample holds a few counts of this clone. The J gene is TRBJ2-2, the V gene TRBV6-4; D unresolved. The ends were cut back, 0 bases at V and 6 bases at J, with 8 bases in the middle. The CDR3 runs 14 residues. The V gene's germline CDR1 is MRHNA and CDR2 SNTAGT. DNA of the CDR3: TGTGCCAGCAGTGACTCGTTAGTCTCCGGGGAGCTGTTTTTT. It translates to CASSDSLVSGELFF.

The chain couples TRBV4-1 to TRBJ2-7, with 10 bases matching TRBD2. The CDR3 covers 14 residues. The V gene's germline CDR1 is MGHRA and CDR2 YSYEKL. The ends lost 4 bases at V and 6 bases at J; junction bases unmatched: 6. The CDR3 sequence: CASSRGLAVGEQYF. The DNA for the CDR3 is TGCGCCAGCAGCCGAGGACTAGCGGTTGGCGAGCAGTACTTC.

In this sample, this clone turned up many times. The V gene is TRBV4-2, the J gene TRBJ2-7; the D gene is possibly TRBD2 (6 bases). CDR1 and CDR2 from the germline V gene are LGHNA and YNFKEQ. V was shortened by 1 base and J by 1 base, with 11 bases between the two germline ends. The CDR3 length is 15 residues. The CDR3 DNA sequence: TGTGCCAGCAGCCAAGGTCAGGACTATTCCTACGAGCAGTACTTC. Its protein is CASSQGQDYSYEQYF.

The V gene is TRBV5-6, the J gene TRBJ1-2; D is undetermined. The CDR3 has 14 amino acids. CDR1 SGHDT and CDR2 YYEEEE come from the germline V gene. V shed 0 bases and J shed 4 bases, with 10 bases lying between them. The CDR3 loop is CASSLARAFYGYTF. CDR3 coding DNA: TGTGCCAGCAGCTTGGCCCGGGCTTTCTATGGCTACACCTTC. The full variable domain, completed using reference TRBV5-6 and TRBJ1-2, is DAGVTQSPTHLIKTRGQQVTLRCSPKSGHDTVSWYQQALGQGPQFIFQYYEEEERQRGNFPDRFSGHQFPNYSSELNVNALLLGDSALYLCASSLARAFYGYTFGSGTRLTVV.

The chain uses TRBV30 and TRBJ1-2, with a possible D match to TRBD1 (5 bases). This CDR3 contains 13 residues. Between the trimmed V and J ends, which lost 2 bases and 8 bases, there was a span of 15 bases. Germline CDR1 GTSNPN, CDR2 SVGIG (reference sequence). The CDR3 DNA is TGTGCCTGGAGTTACGGGGCAGGAAGCGGCTACACCTTC. This translates into CAWSYGAGSGYTF. Filled out from reference TRBV30 and TRBJ1-2, the complete variable domain reads SQTIHQWPATLVQPVGSPLSLECTVEGTSNPNLYWYRQAAGRGLQLLFYSVGIGQISSEVPQNLSASRPQDRQFILSSKKLLLSDSGFYLCAWSYGAGSGYTFGSGTRLTVV.

The chain couples TRBV29-1 to TRBJ2-1, with 10 positions matching TRBD2. Germline CDR1 SQVTM, CDR2 ANQGSEA. The trim removed 6 bases at V and 0 bases at J, leaving 8 bases unmatched. CDR3 length: 16 residues. The CDR3, as DNA: TGCAGCGTCAGACTAGCGGGTCAGAGCTCCTACAATGAGCAGTTCTTC. It is translated as CSVRLAGQSSYNEQFF.

The gene calls are TRBV7-9 and TRBJ2-1, with 7 bases identical to TRBD2. Trimming removed 2 bases from V and 8 bases from J; junction bases left unmatched: 6. The CDR3 length is 14 residues. From germline, CDR1 is SEHNR and CDR2 FQNEAQ (reference sequence). The CDR3 loop is CASSLRRERDEQFF. CDR3 bases: TGTGCCAGCAGCTTAAGGCGGGAGCGGGATGAGCAGTTCTTC.

This clone appeared once. V usage is TRBV5-4 and J usage is TRBJ2-1; D is possibly TRBD2 (5 bases). This CDR3 spans 16 amino acids. V shed 4 bases and J shed 6 bases, with 20 bases lying between them. Germline CDR1 is SGHNT and CDR2 is YYREEE (reference sequence). The CDR3 region has the DNA TGTGCCAGCAGCCCCTATCAAGCGGACGGGGTCAATGAGCAGTTCTTC. Translating it yields CASSPYQADGVNEQFF.

This chain joins TRBV18 and TRBJ2-5, with TRBD2 as a possible D gene (5 bases). The ends were cut back, 3 bases at V and 4 bases at J, with 15 bases in the middle. Per the germline V gene, CDR1 is KGHSH and CDR2 is LQKENI. CDR3 length: 15 residues. The DNA of the CDR3 is TGTGCCAGCTCACCCCGACCCGGGGTGGGAGAGACCCAGTACTTC. This gives the protein CASSPRPGVGETQYF.

The chain uses TRBV7-9 and TRBJ1-5; no clear D gene. Germline values: CDR1 SEHNR, CDR2 FQNEAQ (reference sequence). V was cut by 3 bases and J by 6 bases, with 6 bases left in between. The CDR3 totals 12 residues. In nucleotides, the CDR3 is TGTGCCAGCAGCTTGTCGCGTCAGCCCCAGCATTTT. Translating it yields CASSLSRQPQHF. Full variable domain (rest looked up from reference TRBV7-9 and TRBJ1-5): DTGVSQNPRHKITKRGQNVTFRCDPISEHNRLYWYRQTLGQGPEFLTYFQNEAQLEKSRLLSDRFSAERPKGSFSTLEIQRTEQGDSAMYLCASSLSRQPQHFGDGTRLSIL.

The chain is built from TRBV19 and TRBJ1-4; no clear D gene. Germline V gene sequence: CDR1 LNHDA, CDR2 SQIVND (reference sequence). Trimming cost V 4 bases and J 7 bases, with 7 bases left between them. CDR3 length: 12 residues. The DNA for the CDR3 is TGTGCCAGTAGTACCAGCTCTGAAAAACTGTTTTTT. Amino acid sequence: CASSTSSEKLFF.

The chain couples TRBV2 to TRBJ2-7; D gene unclear. CDR3 length: 12 amino acids. Germline V lookup: CDR1 SNHLY, CDR2 FYNNEI. V lost 7 bases and J 1 base, leaving 8 bases between the germline ends. The CDR3 bases are TGTGCCAGCATTAGGTTATCCTACGAGCAGTACTTC. Protein sequence: CASIRLSYEQYF.

The chain carries TRBV15 and TRBJ2-2; D tentatively reads TRBD1 or TRBD2 (5 bases each). Germline CDR1 is LNHNV and CDR2 is YYDKDF (reference sequence). V lost 4 bases and J 4 bases, leaving 10 bases between the germline ends. CDR3 size: 14 residues. For the CDR3, the DNA is TGTGCCACCAGCACGGGGCAGGGCACCGGGGAGCTGTTTTTT. This gives the protein CATSTGQGTGELFF.

The rearrangement links TRBV5-8 to TRBJ2-7, with D tentatively TRBD1 (6 bases). Germline V gene lookup returns CDR1 SGHTS and CDR2 YDEGEE. V lost 4 bases to trimming and J lost 0 bases, with 20 bases between them. CDR3 length equals 17 residues. DNA for the CDR3: TGTGCCAGCAGCCTACCGACAGGATTGGTGCGCTCCTACGAGCAGTACTTC. Translating gives CASSLPTGLVRSYEQYF.

The chain carries TRBV6-5 and TRBJ1-3; D remains unclear. CDR3 length: 15 residues. The germline V gene encodes CDR1 MNHEY and CDR2 SVGAGI. V lost 0 bases to trimming and J lost 0 bases, with 6 bases between them. The DNA of the CDR3 is TGTGCCAGCAGTTACTCATACAGCTCTGGAAACACCATATATTTT. Amino acids: CASSYSYSSGNTIYF.

The J gene is TRBJ2-1, the V gene TRBV11-3; D is unclear. Germline V gene lookup returns CDR1 SGHNT and CDR2 YENEEA. The germline V and J ends were trimmed by 5 bases and 3 bases, with 8 bases remaining between them. This CDR3 comprises 13 residues. The CDR3 spells CASSVGFYNEQFF. CDR3 DNA: TGTGCCAGCAGCGTAGGATTCTACAATGAGCAGTTCTTC. The variable domain in full, completed from reference TRBV11-3 and TRBJ2-1, reads EAGVVQSPRYKIIEKKQPVAFWCNPISGHNTLYWYLQNLGQGPELLIRYENEEAVDDSQLPKDRFSAERLKGVDSTLKIQPAELGDSAVYLCASSVGFYNEQFFGPGTRLTVL.

V and J are TRBV25-1 and TRBJ1-2; 7 nucleotides line up with TRBD1. J gave up 0 bases and V 4 bases, and 8 bases lay outside the gene matches. The CDR3 is 16 amino acids. Germline V lookup: CDR1 MGHDK, CDR2 SYGVNS. The CDR3 is CASSGQGVFANYGYTF. CDR3 nucleotide sequence: TGTGCCAGCAGTGGCCAGGGGGTTTTTGCTAACTATGGCTACACCTTC.

The chain combines TRBV5-6 with TRBJ2-6; the D gene is possibly TRBD2 (6 bases). The V gene lost 4 bases and the J gene lost 1 base, with 9 bases spanning the gap. CDR3 length: 15 residues. CDR1 is SGHDT and CDR2 is YYEEEE in the germline V gene. CDR3 nucleotide sequence: TGTGCCAGCAGCCGGGACTGGTCTGGGGCCAACGTCCTGACTTTC. This translates into CASSRDWSGANVLTF.